This T cell receptor (beta chain) stems from a study of shared clonotypes between healthy human individuals. Negatively enriched CD4+ T cells were divided by CD45RA into naive and memory. Sequenced by immunoSEQ multiplex PCR; TCRdb stores in-frame clones only, minus some. Of about 2.4 million clones detected, 93% appear once; the ten largest clones hold 0.36%. This CDR3 region has 15 residues. Germline V gives CDR1 SGHVS, CDR2 FQNEAQ. Trimming removed 4 bases from V and 3 bases from J; junction bases left unmatched: 5. The chain couples TRBV7-8 to TRBJ1-5, with 8 bases lining up with TRBD1. The clonotype was recovered from a young man in good health. Some clones in this sample may be carry-over from other donors' samples. The specimen sequenced was naive CD4+ T cells from PBMCs. Subset meaning: CD45RA+ positively selected. Written as DNA, the CDR3 is TGTGCCAGCAGCTCACAGGGGGTATCCAATCAGCCCCAGCATTTT. Amino acids: CASSSQGVSNQPQHF. Supplemented by reference TRBV7-8 and TRBJ1-5, the full variable domain reads GAGVSQSPRYKVAKRGQDVALRCDPISGHVSLFWYQQALGQGPEFLTYFQNEAQLDKSGLPSDRFFAERPEGSVSTLKIQRTQQEDSAVYLCASSSQGVSNQPQHFGDGTRLSIL.